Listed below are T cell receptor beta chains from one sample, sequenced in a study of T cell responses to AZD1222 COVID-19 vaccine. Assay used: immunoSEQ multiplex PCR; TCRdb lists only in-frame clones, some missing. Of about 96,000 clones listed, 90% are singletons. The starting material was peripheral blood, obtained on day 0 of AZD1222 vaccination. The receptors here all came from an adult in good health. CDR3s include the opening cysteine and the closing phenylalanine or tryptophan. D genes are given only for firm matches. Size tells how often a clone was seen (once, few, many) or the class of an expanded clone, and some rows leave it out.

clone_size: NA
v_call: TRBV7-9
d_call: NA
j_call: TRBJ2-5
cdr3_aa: CASSLWRDQETQYF
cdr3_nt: TGTGCCAGCAGCTTGTGGCGGGACCAAGAGACCCAGTACTTC

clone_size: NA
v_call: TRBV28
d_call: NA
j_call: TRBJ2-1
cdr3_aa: CASRRGQREQFF
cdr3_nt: TGTGCCAGCAGGAGGGGTCAGCGGGAGCAGTTCTTC

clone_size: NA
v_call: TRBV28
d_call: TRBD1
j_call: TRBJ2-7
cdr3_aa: CASSARTGVHYEQYF
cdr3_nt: TGTGCCAGCAGTGCCCGGACAGGGGTCCACTACGAGCAGTACTTC

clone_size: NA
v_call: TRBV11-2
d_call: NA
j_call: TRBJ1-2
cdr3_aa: CASSFGGFYGYTF
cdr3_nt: TGTGCCAGCAGCTTCGGGGGATTCTATGGCTACACCTTC

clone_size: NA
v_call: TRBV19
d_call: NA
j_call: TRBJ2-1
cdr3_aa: CATQRRSGTSSYNEQFF
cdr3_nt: TGTGCCACCCAACGGAGGAGCGGAACAAGCTCCTACAATGAGCAGTTCTTC

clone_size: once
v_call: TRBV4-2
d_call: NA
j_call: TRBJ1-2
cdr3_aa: CASSQEGGKNYGYTF
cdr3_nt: TGTGCCAGCAGCCAAGAGGGAGGGAAAAACTATGGCTACACCTTC

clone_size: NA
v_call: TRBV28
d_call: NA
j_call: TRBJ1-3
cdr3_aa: CASSPGSGNTIYF
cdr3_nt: TGTGCCAGCAGTCCGGGCTCTGGAAACACCATATATTTT

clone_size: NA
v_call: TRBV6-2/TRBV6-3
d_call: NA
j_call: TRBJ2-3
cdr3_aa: CASSYSVPGQYF
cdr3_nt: TGTGCCAGCAGTTACTCGGTTCCCGGGCAGTATTTT

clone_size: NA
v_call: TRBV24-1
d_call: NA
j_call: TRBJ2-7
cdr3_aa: CATRGLYEQYF
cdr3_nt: TGTGCCACCAGGGGACTGTACGAGCAGTACTTC

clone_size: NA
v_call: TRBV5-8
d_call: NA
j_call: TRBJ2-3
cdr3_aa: CASSLVSVRQDTQYF
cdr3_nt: TGTGCCAGCAGCTTGGTTAGCGTCCGTCAGGATACGCAGTATTTT

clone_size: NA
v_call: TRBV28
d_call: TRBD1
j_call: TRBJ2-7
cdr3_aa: CASSLTDRVVYEQYF
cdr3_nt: TGTGCCAGCAGTTTAACCGACAGGGTAGTCTACGAGCAGTACTTC

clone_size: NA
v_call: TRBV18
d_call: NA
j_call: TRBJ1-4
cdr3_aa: CASSPSTVTNEKLFF
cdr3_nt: TGTGCCAGCTCACCTTCAACCGTGACTAATGAAAAACTGTTTTTT

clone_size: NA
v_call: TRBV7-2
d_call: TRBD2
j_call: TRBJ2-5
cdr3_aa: CASSLDGTSGSWTQYF
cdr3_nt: TGTGCCAGCAGCTTAGATGGGACTAGCGGGAGCTGGACCCAGTACTTC

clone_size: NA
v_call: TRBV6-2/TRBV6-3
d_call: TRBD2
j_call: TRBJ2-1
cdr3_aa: CASSPRLAGVRDEQFF
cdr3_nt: TGTGCCAGCAGTCCCAGACTAGCGGGAGTCAGGGATGAGCAGTTCTTC

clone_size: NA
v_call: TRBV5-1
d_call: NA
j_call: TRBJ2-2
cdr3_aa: CASSWGTLNTGELFF
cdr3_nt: TGCGCCAGCAGCTGGGGCACATTAAACACCGGGGAGCTGTTTTTT